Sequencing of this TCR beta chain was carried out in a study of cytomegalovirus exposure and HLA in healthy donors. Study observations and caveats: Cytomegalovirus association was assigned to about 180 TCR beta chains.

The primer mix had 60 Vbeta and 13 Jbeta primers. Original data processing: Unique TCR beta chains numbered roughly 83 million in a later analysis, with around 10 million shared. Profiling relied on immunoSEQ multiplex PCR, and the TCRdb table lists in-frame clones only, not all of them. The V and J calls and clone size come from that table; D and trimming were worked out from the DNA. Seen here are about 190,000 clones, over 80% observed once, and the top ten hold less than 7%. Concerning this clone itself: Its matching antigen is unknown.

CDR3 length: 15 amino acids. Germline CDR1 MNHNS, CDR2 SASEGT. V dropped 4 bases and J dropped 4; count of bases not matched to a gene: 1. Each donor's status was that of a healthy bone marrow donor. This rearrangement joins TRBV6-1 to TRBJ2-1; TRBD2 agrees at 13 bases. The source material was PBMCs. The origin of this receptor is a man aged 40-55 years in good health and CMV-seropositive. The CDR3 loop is CASSGLAGGYNEQFF. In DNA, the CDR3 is TGTGCCAGCAGTGGACTAGCGGGGGGATACAATGAGCAGTTCTTC.